This T cell receptor beta chain is from a study of shared clonotypes between healthy human individuals. Here immunoSEQ multiplex PCR was the method, and the copy in TCRdb shows in-frame clones only, minus some. The sample records about 2.4 million clones, just over 90% being singletons. The CDR3 is made up of 15 amino acids. Germline lookup yields CDR1 MNHEY and CDR2 SMNVEV (reference sequence). V trimming: 6 bases; J trimming: 2 bases; junction bases outside the gene matches: 10. The genes are TRBV27 and TRBJ2-7; TRBD1 aligns across 7 bases. The sequencing input was naive CD4+ T cells sorted from blood. Subset indicated: CD45RA+ positively selected. This TCR came from a man younger than 35 in good health. DNA for the CDR3: TGTGCCAGCAGCCTCGCCGAGGGGGCTCCCTACGAGCAGTACTTC. This gives the protein CASSLAEGAPYEQYF.